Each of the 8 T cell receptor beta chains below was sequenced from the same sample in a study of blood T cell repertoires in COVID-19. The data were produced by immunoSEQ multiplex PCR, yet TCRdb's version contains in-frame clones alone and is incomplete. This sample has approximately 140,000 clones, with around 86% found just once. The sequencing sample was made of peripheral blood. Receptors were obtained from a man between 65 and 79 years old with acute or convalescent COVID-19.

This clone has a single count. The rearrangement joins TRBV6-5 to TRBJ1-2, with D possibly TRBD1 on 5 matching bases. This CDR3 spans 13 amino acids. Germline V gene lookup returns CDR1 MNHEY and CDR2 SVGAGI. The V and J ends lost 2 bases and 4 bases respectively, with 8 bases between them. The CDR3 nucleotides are TGTGCCAGCAGTTACGCGGGGACCTATGGCTACACCTTC. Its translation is CASSYAGTYGYTF.

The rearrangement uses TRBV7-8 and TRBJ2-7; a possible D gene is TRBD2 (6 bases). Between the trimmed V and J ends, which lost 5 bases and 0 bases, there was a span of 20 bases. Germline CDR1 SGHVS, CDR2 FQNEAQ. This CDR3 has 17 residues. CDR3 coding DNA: TGTGCCAGCAGCCCAACATTTGGGGGGTCCAGCTCCTACGAGCAGTACTTC. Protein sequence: CASSPTFGGSSSYEQYF.

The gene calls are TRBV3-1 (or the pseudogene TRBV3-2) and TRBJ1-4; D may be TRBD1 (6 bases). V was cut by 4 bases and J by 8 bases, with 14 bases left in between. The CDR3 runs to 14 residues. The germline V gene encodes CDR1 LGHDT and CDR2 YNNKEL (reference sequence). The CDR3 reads CASSPRGGAEKLFF. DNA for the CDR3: TGTGCCAGCAGCCCTCGGGGGGGGGCAGAAAAACTGTTTTTT.

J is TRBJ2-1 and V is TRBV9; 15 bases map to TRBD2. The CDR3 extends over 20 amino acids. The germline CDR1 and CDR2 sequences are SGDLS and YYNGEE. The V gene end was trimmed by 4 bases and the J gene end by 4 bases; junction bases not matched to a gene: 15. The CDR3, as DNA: TGTGCCAGCAGCCCCCTAGGGACTAGCGGGAGGCCGACCTCTTACAATGAGCAGTTCTTC. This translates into CASSPLGTSGRPTSYNEQFF.

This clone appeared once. In DNA form, the CDR3 reads TGTGCCAGCAGCGGATTGTCAGGGAGGGTAGATGGCTACACCTTC. It translates to CASSGLSGRVDGYTF. J is TRBJ1-2 and V is TRBV9; D might be TRBD1 (5 bases). The CDR3 has 15 residues. The germline gives CDR1 SGDLS, CDR2 YYNGEE. Trimming removed 3 bases from V and 6 bases from J, with 18 bases in between.

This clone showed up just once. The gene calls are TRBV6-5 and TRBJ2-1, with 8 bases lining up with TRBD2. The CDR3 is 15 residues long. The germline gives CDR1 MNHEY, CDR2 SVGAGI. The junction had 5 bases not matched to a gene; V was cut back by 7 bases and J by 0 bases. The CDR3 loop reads CASKLAESSYNEQFF. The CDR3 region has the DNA TGTGCCAGCAAACTAGCGGAGAGCTCCTACAATGAGCAGTTCTTC.

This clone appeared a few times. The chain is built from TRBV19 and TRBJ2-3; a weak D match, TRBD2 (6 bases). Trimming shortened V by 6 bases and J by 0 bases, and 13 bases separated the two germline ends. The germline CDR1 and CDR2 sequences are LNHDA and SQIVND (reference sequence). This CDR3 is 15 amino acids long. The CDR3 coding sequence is TGTGCCAGTAGGGCTAGCGCCCCTAGCACAGATACGCAGTATTTT. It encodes CASRASAPSTDTQYF.

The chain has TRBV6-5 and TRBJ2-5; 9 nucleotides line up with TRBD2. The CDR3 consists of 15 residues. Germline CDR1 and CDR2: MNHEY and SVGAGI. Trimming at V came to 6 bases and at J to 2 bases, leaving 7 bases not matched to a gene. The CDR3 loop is CASSQYLAGQETQYF. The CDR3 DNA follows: TGTGCCAGCAGCCAATACCTAGCGGGACAAGAGACCCAGTACTTC.